A selection of T cell receptor beta chains follows, all from one sample in a study of OX40 agonist ivuxolimab in advanced cancers. Only in-frame clones appear in the TCRdb table, and some are missing; sequencing was by immunoSEQ multiplex PCR. The sample carries 40,000 to 55,000 clones, roughly nine tenths recorded once. Sequencing was performed on CD4+ or CD8+ T cells sorted from blood, taken in a trial of the OX40 agonist ivuxolimab. The receptors shown here come from an adult with an advanced solid tumor such as melanoma, head and neck, liver or kidney cancer. Both conserved end residues are trimmed from each CDR3. The order of the fields is J gene, V gene, CDR3 protein.

TRBJ2-1 | TRBV5-1 | ASSPRTSGRVSSYNEQF
TRBJ2-7 | TRBV4-1 | ASSQEVQGTYEQY
TRBJ2-1 | TRBV27 | ASSLGSGAGEQF
TRBJ1-1 | TRBV10-3 | AISDTGTEAF
TRBJ2-1 | TRBV6-5 | ASSYSSGTSGVVEF
TRBJ1-3 | TRBV4-1 | ASSQGVIGDTIY
TRBJ1-6 | TRBV9 | ASSTRDTNSPLH
TRBJ1-2 | TRBV19 | ASSIDPHLIPYGYT
TRBJ1-1 | TRBV11-2 | ASSLGRYMNTEAF
TRBJ2-7 | TRBV27 | ASSSTYYGQY
TRBJ2-3 | TRBV5-1 | ASSLEGGPDTQY
TRBJ2-1 | TRBV9 | ASRFRDRGDEQF
- | TRBV10-2 | ASRPLAPYEQY
TRBJ2-7 | TRBV14 | ASSQVDGPYEQY
TRBJ2-2 | TRBV13 | ASGSGELF
TRBJ2-3 | TRBV25-1 | ASSQGTDTQY
TRBJ1-5 | TRBV6-5 | ASSYEGASNQPQH
TRBJ1-4 | TRBV4-1 | ASSQADGQRAEKLF
TRBJ2-3 | TRBV2 | ASRRTAIFTDTQY
TRBJ2-2 | TRBV29-1 | SASGVLAGGPGELF
TRBJ2-3 | TRBV27 | ASSLSQFTDTQY
TRBJ1-1 | TRBV5-4 | ASSFSWVNTEAF
TRBJ1-5 | TRBV27 | ASSFTGRSNQPQH
TRBJ1-2 | TRBV5-1 | ASSLTHLRQEEDYGYT
TRBJ1-1 | TRBV6-5 | ASSSDTEAF
TRBJ2-5 | TRBV27 | ASSLAGALQETQY
TRBJ2-7 | TRBV11-1 | ASSQPQGASDEQY
TRBJ2-5 | TRBV7-9 | ASSLDGETQY